The T cell receptor beta chain under discussion was sequenced for a study of blood T cell repertoires in COVID-19. This CDR3 is 14 amino acids long. Trimming removed 2 bases from V and 4 bases from J, with 11 bases in between. Germline V gene data show CDR1 as MGHRA and CDR2 as YSYEKL. Profiled with immunoSEQ multiplex PCR; TCRdb holds only in-frame clones, not every one. In the table there are approximately 65,000 clones, approximately 90% of which are singletons. Material: peripheral blood. The source of this sequence is a woman under 30 with acute or convalescent COVID-19. The chain combines TRBV4-1 with TRBJ1-2, with TRBD1 as a possible D gene (5 bases). For the CDR3, the DNA is TGCGCCAGCAGCCAATCCAGGGAAGGCTATGGCTACACCTTC. It codes for CASSQSREGYGYTF.